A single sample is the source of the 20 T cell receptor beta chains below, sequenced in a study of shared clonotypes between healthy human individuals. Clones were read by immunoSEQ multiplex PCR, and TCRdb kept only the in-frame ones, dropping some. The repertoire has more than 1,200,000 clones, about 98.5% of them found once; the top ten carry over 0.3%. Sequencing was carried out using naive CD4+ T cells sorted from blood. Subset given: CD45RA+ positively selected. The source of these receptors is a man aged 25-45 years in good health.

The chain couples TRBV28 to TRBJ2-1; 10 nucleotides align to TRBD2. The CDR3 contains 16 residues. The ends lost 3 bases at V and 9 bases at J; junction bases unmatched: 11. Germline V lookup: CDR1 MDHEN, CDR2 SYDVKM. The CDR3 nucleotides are TGTGCCAGCAGTTTTGTAGGGCTAGCGGGAGAAGGTGAGCAGTTCTTC. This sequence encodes CASSFVGLAGEGEQFF.

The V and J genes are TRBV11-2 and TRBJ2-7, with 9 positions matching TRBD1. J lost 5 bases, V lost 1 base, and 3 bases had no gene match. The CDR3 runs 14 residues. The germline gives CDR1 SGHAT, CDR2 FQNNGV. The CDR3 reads CASSLGRTGDEQYF. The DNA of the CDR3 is TGTGCCAGCAGCTTAGGGAGGACAGGGGACGAGCAGTACTTC.

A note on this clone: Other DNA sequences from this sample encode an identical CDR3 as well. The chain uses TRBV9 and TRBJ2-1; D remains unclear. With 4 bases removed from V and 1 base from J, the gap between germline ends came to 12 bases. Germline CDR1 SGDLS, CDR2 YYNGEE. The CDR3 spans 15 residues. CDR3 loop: CASSPGVGSYNEQFF. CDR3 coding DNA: TGTGCCAGCAGCCCCGGAGTAGGGTCCTACAATGAGCAGTTCTTC.

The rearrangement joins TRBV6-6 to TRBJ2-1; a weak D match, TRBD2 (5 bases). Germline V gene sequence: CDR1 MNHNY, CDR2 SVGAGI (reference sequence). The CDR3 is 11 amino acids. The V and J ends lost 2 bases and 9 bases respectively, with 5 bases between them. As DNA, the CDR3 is TGTGCCAGCAGTTACGGAGGTGAGCAGTTCTTC. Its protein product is CASSYGGEQFF.

CDR3 DNA: TGTGCCAGCATAAAGGGTGGCAGGGAAGCTTTCTTT. This encodes CASIKGGREAFF. The V and J genes are TRBV28 and TRBJ1-1; D is unresolved. Germline CDR1 is MDHEN and CDR2 is SYDVKM. There are 12 residues in the CDR3. Between the trimmed V and J ends, which lost 7 bases and 8 bases, there was a span of 14 bases.

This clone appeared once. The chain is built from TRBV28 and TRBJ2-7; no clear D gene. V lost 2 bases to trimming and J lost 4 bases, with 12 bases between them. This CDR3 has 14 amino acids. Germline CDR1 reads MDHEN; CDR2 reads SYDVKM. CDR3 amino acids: CASSLAAVTYEQYF. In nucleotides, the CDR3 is TGTGCCAGCAGTTTAGCCGCAGTTACGTACGAGCAGTACTTC.

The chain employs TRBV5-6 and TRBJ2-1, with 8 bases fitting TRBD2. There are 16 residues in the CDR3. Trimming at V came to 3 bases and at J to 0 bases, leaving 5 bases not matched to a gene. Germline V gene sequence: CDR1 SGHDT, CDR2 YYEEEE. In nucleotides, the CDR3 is TGTGCCAGCAGCTACTTAGCGGGGAGCTCCTACAATGAGCAGTTCTTC. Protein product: CASSYLAGSSYNEQFF.

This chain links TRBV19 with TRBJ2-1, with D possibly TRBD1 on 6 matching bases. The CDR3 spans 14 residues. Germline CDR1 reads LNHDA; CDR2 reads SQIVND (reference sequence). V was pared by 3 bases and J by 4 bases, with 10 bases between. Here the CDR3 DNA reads TGTGCCAGTAGTATCCGGGACATATACAATGAGCAGTTCTTC. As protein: CASSIRDIYNEQFF.

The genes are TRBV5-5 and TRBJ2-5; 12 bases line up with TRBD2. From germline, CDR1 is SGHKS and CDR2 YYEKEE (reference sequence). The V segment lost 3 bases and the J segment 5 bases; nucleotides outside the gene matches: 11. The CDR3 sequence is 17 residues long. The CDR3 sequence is CASSSGLAGGPMETQYF. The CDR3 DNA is TGTGCCAGCAGCTCCGGGCTAGCGGGAGGGCCGATGGAGACCCAGTACTTC.

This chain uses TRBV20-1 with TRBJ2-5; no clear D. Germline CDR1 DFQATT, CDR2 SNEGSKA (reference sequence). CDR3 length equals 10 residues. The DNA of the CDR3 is TGCACCCTAGGCTCTGGGACCCAGTACTTC. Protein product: CTLGSGTQYF.

The CDR3: CASSYVDTNNEQFF. For the CDR3, the DNA is TGTGCCAGCAGCTATGTCGATACGAACAATGAGCAGTTCTTC. V gene TRBV5-4 combines with J gene TRBJ2-1; no clear D. In germline, CDR1 is SGHNT, CDR2 YYREEE (reference sequence). Trimming removed 3 bases from V and 5 bases from J, with 12 bases in between. CDR3 length: 14 amino acids.

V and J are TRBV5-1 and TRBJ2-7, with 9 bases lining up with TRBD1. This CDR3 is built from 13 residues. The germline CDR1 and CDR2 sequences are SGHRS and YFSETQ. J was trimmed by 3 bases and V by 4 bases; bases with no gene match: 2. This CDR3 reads CASSGGQGYEQYF. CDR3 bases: TGCGCCAGCAGCGGGGGACAGGGCTACGAGCAGTACTTC.

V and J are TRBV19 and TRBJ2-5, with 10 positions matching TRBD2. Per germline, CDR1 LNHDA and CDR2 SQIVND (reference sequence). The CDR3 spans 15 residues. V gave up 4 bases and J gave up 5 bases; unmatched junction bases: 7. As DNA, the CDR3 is TGTGCCAGTAGTAAGCGAGCGGGAGGGAGGGAGACCCAGTACTTC. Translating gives CASSKRAGGRETQYF.

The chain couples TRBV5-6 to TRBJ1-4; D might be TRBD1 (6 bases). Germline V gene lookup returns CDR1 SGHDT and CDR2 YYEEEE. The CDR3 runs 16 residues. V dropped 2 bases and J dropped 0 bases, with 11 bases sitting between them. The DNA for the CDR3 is TGTGCCAGCAGCTTCAGGGGTTTCGCAACTAATGAAAAACTGTTTTTT. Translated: CASSFRGFATNEKLFF.

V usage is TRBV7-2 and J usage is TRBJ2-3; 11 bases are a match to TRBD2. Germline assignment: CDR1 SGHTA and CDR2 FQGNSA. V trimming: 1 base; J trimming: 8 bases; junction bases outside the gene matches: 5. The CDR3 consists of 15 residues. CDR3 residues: CASSLVLAGGGTQYF. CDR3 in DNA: TGTGCCAGCAGCTTAGTGCTAGCGGGAGGAGGTACGCAGTATTTT.

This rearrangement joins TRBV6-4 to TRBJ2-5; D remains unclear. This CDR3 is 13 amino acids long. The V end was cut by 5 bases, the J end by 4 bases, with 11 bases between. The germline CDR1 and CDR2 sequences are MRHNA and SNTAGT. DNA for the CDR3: TGTGCCAGCAGTTCCTATCCTGGAGAGACCCAGTACTTC. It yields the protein CASSSYPGETQYF.

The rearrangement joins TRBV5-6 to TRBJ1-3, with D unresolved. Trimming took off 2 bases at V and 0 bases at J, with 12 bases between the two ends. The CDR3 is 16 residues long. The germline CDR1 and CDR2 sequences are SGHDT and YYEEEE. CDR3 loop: CASSFFPFFSGNTIYF. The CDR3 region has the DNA TGTGCCAGCAGCTTTTTCCCGTTCTTCTCTGGAAACACCATATATTTT.

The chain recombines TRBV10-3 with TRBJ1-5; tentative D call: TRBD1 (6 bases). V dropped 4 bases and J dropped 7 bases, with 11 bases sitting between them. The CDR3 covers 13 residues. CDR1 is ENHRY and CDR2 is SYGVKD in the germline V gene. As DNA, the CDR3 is TGTGCCATCAGTGGGGGGCACGGGCAGCCCCAGCATTTT. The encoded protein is CAISGGHGQPQHF.

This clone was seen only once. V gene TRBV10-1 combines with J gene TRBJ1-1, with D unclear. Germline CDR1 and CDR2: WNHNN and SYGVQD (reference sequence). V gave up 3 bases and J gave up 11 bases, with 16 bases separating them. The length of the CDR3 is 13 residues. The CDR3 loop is CASSDSRQPYAFF. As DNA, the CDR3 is TGCGCCAGCAGTGATTCCCGACAACCGTACGCTTTCTTT.

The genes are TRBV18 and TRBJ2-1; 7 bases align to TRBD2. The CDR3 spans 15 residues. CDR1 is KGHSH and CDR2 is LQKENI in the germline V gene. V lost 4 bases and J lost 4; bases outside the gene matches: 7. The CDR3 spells CASSLPGREYNEQFF. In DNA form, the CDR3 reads TGTGCCAGCTCACTACCGGGGCGGGAGTACAATGAGCAGTTCTTC.